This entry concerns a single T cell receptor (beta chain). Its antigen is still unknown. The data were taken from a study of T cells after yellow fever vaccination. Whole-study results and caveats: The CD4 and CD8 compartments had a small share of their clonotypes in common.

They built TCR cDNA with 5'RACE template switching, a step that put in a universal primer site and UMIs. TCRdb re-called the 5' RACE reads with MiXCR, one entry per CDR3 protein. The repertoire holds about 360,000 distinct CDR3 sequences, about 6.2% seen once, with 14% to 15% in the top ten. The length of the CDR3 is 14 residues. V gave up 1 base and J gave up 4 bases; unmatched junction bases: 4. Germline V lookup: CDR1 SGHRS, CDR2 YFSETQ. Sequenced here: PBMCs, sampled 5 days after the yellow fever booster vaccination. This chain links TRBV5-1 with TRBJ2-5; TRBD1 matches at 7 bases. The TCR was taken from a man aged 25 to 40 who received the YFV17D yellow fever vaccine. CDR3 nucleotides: TGCGCCAGCAGCTTGTTGGGACAGCGAGAGACCCAGTACTTC. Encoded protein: CASSLLGQRETQYF.